These 14 T cell receptor beta chains originate from one sample sequenced in a study of neurological immune-mediated disorders. TCRdb used MiXCR to reprocess the 5' RACE reads, holding one entry per CDR3 protein. The sample records 50,000 to 65,000 distinct CDR3 sequences, around 3.6% being singletons. The sample taken for sequencing was PBMCs. These receptors were taken from a man aged 25 to 40 with multiple sclerosis.

Many counts were recorded for this clonotype. The V and J genes are TRBV28 and TRBJ2-5, with D perhaps matching TRBD1 or TRBD2 (6 bases each). CDR1 MDHEN and CDR2 SYDVKM come from the germline V gene. Deletions cut 10 bases from V and 3 bases from J, with 15 bases between. The CDR3 spans 13 residues. In DNA form, the CDR3 reads TGTGCCACCCGAGGGGGGAAAAAAGAGACCCAGTACTTC. Amino acids: CATRGGKKETQYF.

This clonotype was found many times. This rearrangement joins TRBV15 to TRBJ2-7, with D perhaps TRBD2 (6 bases). The V gene lost 5 bases and the J gene lost 1 base, with 12 bases spanning the gap. The CDR3 loop spans 14 amino acids. Germline lookup yields CDR1 LNHNV and CDR2 YYDKDF (reference sequence). Here the CDR3 reads CATSSSTSSYEQYF. Written as DNA, the CDR3 is TGTGCCACCAGCTCCTCGACTAGTTCCTACGAGCAGTACTTC.

This clonotype has a count of ten or more. The V and J genes are TRBV7-2 and TRBJ1-1; no clear D. V lost 3 bases to trimming and J lost 6 bases, with 11 bases between them. The CDR3 has 13 residues. Germline CDR1 and CDR2: SGHTA and FQGNSA. This CDR3 is CASSFDKSAEAFF. The CDR3 coding sequence is TGTGCCAGCAGCTTTGACAAGAGCGCTGAAGCTTTCTTT.

This clonotype was seen many times. The chain carries TRBV6-5 and TRBJ2-1; weak D call: TRBD2 (5 bases). There are 14 residues in the CDR3. CDR1 and CDR2 from the germline V gene are MNHEY and SVGAGI. Trimming stripped 0 bases from V and 8 bases from J, with 11 bases between. CDR3 DNA: TGTGCCAGCAGTTACTCCCCGTTGGAGGATGAGCAGTTCTTC. It translates to CASSYSPLEDEQFF.

This clonotype was observed at least ten times. The rearrangement links TRBV14 to TRBJ1-2; TRBD1 is a possible D gene (6 bases). Germline-derived CDR1 and CDR2 are SGHDN and FVKESK. V was pared by 4 bases and J by 5 bases, with 23 bases between. This CDR3 is built from 17 residues. The CDR3, as DNA: TGTGCCAGCAGCCCGGACAGTAGCCACGCTTTAGGATATGGCTACACCTTC. Translated, it gives CASSPDSSHALGYGYTF.

This clonotype was counted many times. V and J are TRBV15 and TRBJ2-7; 8 nucleotides line up with TRBD2. Germline V gene sequence: CDR1 LNHNV, CDR2 YYDKDF (reference sequence). CDR3 length: 17 amino acids. With V trimmed by 0 bases and J by 3 bases, 10 bases remained unmatched. CDR3 region: CATSRDPGTRGGYEQYF. In nucleotides, the CDR3 is TGTGCCACCAGCAGAGATCCGGGGACTAGAGGGGGCTACGAGCAGTACTTC.

In its sample, this clonotype was seen many times. Here the CDR3 DNA reads TGTGCCAGCAGCTCGGTAGGGACTAGCGGTTACACCGGGGAGCTGTTTTTT. This codes for CASSSVGTSGYTGELFF. The rearrangement links TRBV6-6 to TRBJ2-2; 11 nucleotides agree with TRBD2. The CDR3 totals 17 residues. Looked up from germline, CDR1 is MNHNY and CDR2 is SVGAGI (reference sequence). Unmatched junction bases numbered 9, after V lost 6 bases and J lost 3 bases.

This clonotype was counted ten times or more. V and J are TRBV4-1 and TRBJ1-4; D uncertain. Germline assignment: CDR1 MGHRA and CDR2 YSYEKL. The CDR3 is made up of 15 amino acids. V lost 1 base and J 0 bases, leaving 6 bases between the germline ends. The CDR3 is CASSQGPTTNEKLFF. As DNA, the CDR3 is TGCGCCAGCAGCCAAGGACCGACAACTAATGAAAAACTGTTTTTT.

This chain joins TRBV7-9 and TRBJ2-7, with unresolved D. Germline CDR1 and CDR2: SEHNR and FQNEAQ (reference sequence). Trimming left V 6 bases short and J 3 bases short, with 18 bases between. The CDR3 has 15 residues. The CDR3 DNA is TGTGCCAGCAGTCTCGGAGATGGGTCCGACTACGAGCAGTACTTC. Protein: CASSLGDGSDYEQYF.

The sample holds many counts of this clonotype. The rearrangement links TRBV5-5 to TRBJ2-5; D gene uncertain. The CDR3 sequence is 14 residues long. CDR1 and CDR2 from the germline V gene are SGHKS and YYEKEE (reference sequence). The V end lost 4 bases, the J end lost 4 bases, and 14 bases lay between the germline ends. The CDR3 spells CASSPALSAETQYF. The CDR3 nucleotides are TGTGCCAGCAGCCCCGCTCTAAGCGCAGAGACCCAGTACTTC. The whole variable domain, remainder taken from reference TRBV5-5 and TRBJ2-5, is DAGVTQSPTHLIKTRGQQVTLRCSPISGHKSVSWYQQVLGQGPQFIFQYYEKEERGRGNFPDRFSARQFPNYSSELNVNALLLGDSALYLCASSPALSAETQYFGPGTRLLVL.

In its sample, this clonotype was seen many times. The rearrangement uses TRBV5-6 and TRBJ1-4, with a tentative D call TRBD1 (5 bases). The CDR3 consists of 15 residues. The V end lost 4 bases, the J end lost 8 bases, and 18 bases lay between the germline ends. The germline CDR1 and CDR2 sequences are SGHDT and YYEEEE. CDR3 nucleotide sequence: TGTGCCAGCAGCCCTGCATCGGGGGTTGAGGAAAAACTGTTTTTT. Residues: CASSPASGVEEKLFF.

This clonotype showed up many times. This chain uses TRBV7-3 with TRBJ2-2; 7 nucleotides align to TRBD2. V trimming: 1 base; J trimming: 4 bases; junction bases outside the gene matches: 9. The CDR3 consists of 17 residues. CDR1 SGHTA and CDR2 FQGTGA come from the germline V gene. The CDR3 region is CASSLISRGRGTGELFF. CDR3 in DNA: TGTGCCAGCAGCTTAATATCTCGCGGGAGAGGCACCGGGGAGCTGTTTTTT.

This clonotype has a count of ten or more. This CDR3 reads CSVEREGAWTEAFF. In DNA form, the CDR3 reads TGCAGCGTTGAAAGGGAGGGGGCGTGGACTGAAGCTTTCTTT. The genes are TRBV29-1 and TRBJ1-1, with 7 positions matching TRBD1. The V gene end was trimmed by 2 bases and the J gene end by 5 bases; junction bases not matched to a gene: 8. The germline gives CDR1 SQVTM, CDR2 ANQGSEA. The CDR3 runs to 14 residues.

The sample holds many counts of this clonotype. The chain uses TRBV6-5 and TRBJ1-2; maybe TRBD1 (5 bases). The germline V and J ends were trimmed by 6 bases and 4 bases, with 24 bases remaining between them. Germline V gene data show CDR1 as MNHEY and CDR2 as SVGAGI. This CDR3 comprises 17 residues. The CDR3 protein is CASSPRPPPGESYGYTF. CDR3 in DNA: TGTGCCAGCAGCCCCCGCCCCCCACCGGGGGAAAGCTATGGCTACACCTTC.